The rows below give T cell receptor beta chains drawn from one sample of a study of cytomegalovirus exposure and HLA in healthy donors. Produced via immunoSEQ multiplex PCR; TCRdb's table is partial and in-frame only. The data hold 90,000 to 120,000 clones, with more than 65% observed a single time. Sequencing used PBMCs. These receptors came from a woman aged 18 to 35 in good health and CMV-seronegative. Each CDR3 is given with its conserved first and last residue. A D gene is named only where the DNA matches it firmly. Not all rows give a size; the values are once, few, many and, for expanded clones, a class.

D gene: NA; J gene: TRBJ2-3; V gene: TRBV28; clone size: NA; CDR3 DNA: TGTGCCAGCAGTTTTATGGGGCAGGGCACAGATACGCAGTATTTT; CDR3 protein: CASSFMGQGTDTQYF
D gene: TRBD2; J gene: TRBJ2-1; V gene: TRBV2; clone size: few; CDR3 DNA: TGTGCCAGCAGTCTCCTCCCGACTAGCGGAGAGTACAATGAGCAGTTCTTC; CDR3 protein: CASSLLPTSGEYNEQFF
D gene: NA; J gene: TRBJ2-6; V gene: TRBV11-3; clone size: NA; CDR3 DNA: TGTGCCAGCAGCAACAGGGTTGCCAACGTCCTGACTTTC; CDR3 protein: CASSNRVANVLTF
D gene: NA; J gene: TRBJ1-3; V gene: TRBV7-8; clone size: once; CDR3 DNA: TGTGCCAGCCACGCAGGGCCCCAAGACACCATATATTTT; CDR3 protein: CASHAGPQDTIYF
D gene: NA; J gene: TRBJ1-5; V gene: TRBV30; clone size: NA; CDR3 DNA: TGTGCCTGGAGTGTAGACGGGGAGCAGCCCCAGCATTTT; CDR3 protein: CAWSVDGEQPQHF
D gene: TRBD2; J gene: TRBJ2-1; V gene: TRBV10-1; clone size: NA; CDR3 DNA: TGCGCCAGCAGTGGGCCCGGGACGGGGAGGGAGTTCTTC; CDR3 protein: CASSGPGTGREFF
D gene: TRBD2; J gene: TRBJ2-3; V gene: TRBV27; clone size: many; CDR3 DNA: TGTGCCAGCAGTCCATGGACTAGCCCAGATACGCAGTATTTT; CDR3 protein: CASSPWTSPDTQYF
D gene: NA; J gene: TRBJ2-5; V gene: TRBV19; clone size: NA; CDR3 DNA: TGTGCCAGTAGTACCGGGTCGCTAGAGACCCAGTACTTC; CDR3 protein: CASSTGSLETQYF
D gene: TRBD2; J gene: TRBJ2-3; V gene: TRBV30; clone size: NA; CDR3 DNA: TGTGCCTGGAGGCTTAGCGGGGGCGACACAGATACGCAGTATTTT; CDR3 protein: CAWRLSGGDTDTQYF
D gene: NA; J gene: TRBJ2-7; V gene: TRBV6-6; clone size: NA; CDR3 DNA: TGTGCCAGCAGTTACGAGGCAAACTCCTACGAGCAGTACTTC; CDR3 protein: CASSYEANSYEQYF
D gene: NA; J gene: TRBJ2-4; V gene: TRBV4-2; clone size: NA; CDR3 DNA: TGTGCCAGCAGCCAAGATTTGGTAACACGAGGTGCCAAAAACATTCAGTACTTC; CDR3 protein: CASSQDLVTRGAKNIQYF
D gene: TRBD1; J gene: TRBJ2-7; V gene: TRBV19; clone size: NA; CDR3 DNA: TGTGCCAGTAGTATGGGACAGGGCCGCGAGCAGTACTTC; CDR3 protein: CASSMGQGREQYF
D gene: NA; J gene: TRBJ1-1; V gene: TRBV5-1; clone size: NA; CDR3 DNA: TGCGCCAGCAGCTTCGACCGTCTCCGGGGTAGAAAATACACTGAAGCTTTCTTT; CDR3 protein: CASSFDRLRGRKYTEAFF
D gene: TRBD2; J gene: TRBJ2-6; V gene: TRBV6-1; clone size: NA; CDR3 DNA: TGTGCCAGCAGCGCCGGGACTAGTGGGGCCAACGTCCTGACTTTC; CDR3 protein: CASSAGTSGANVLTF
D gene: TRBD2; J gene: TRBJ2-7; V gene: TRBV28; clone size: NA; CDR3 DNA: TGTGCCAGCAGTTTGACTAGCGGGATCTCCTACGAGCAGTACTTC; CDR3 protein: CASSLTSGISYEQYF
D gene: NA; J gene: TRBJ1-5; V gene: TRBV21-1; clone size: NA; CDR3 DNA: TGTGCCAGCAGCACACAATGGACAGGGTGGCTTATGGGCAATCAGCCCCAGCATTTT; CDR3 protein: CASSTQWTGWLMGNQPQHF
D gene: TRBD2; J gene: TRBJ2-1; V gene: TRBV27; clone size: NA; CDR3 DNA: TGTGCCAGTCGGGAGGGACTAGCGGGGGGCCCCAATGAGCAGTTCTTC; CDR3 protein: CASREGLAGGPNEQFF
D gene: NA; J gene: TRBJ2-7; V gene: TRBV7-9; clone size: NA; CDR3 DNA: TGTGCCAGCAGCCCGGACATTACCCCCTACGAGCAGTACTTC; CDR3 protein: CASSPDITPYEQYF
D gene: NA; J gene: TRBJ1-5; V gene: TRBV28; clone size: few; CDR3 DNA: TGTGCCAGCAGTCCGATGGGTCGGGCGGGTCAGCCCCAGCATTTT; CDR3 protein: CASSPMGRAGQPQHF
D gene: NA; J gene: TRBJ2-7; V gene: TRBV7-8; clone size: NA; CDR3 DNA: TGTGCCAGCAGCCGCGACAGGACCCCGTACGAGCAGTACTTC; CDR3 protein: CASSRDRTPYEQYF
D gene: NA; J gene: TRBJ2-7; V gene: TRBV5-1; clone size: NA; CDR3 DNA: TGCGCCAGCAGCCCGGACTACTACGAGCAGTACTTC; CDR3 protein: CASSPDYYEQYF
D gene: TRBD2; J gene: TRBJ2-5; V gene: TRBV5-4; clone size: NA; CDR3 DNA: TGTGCCAGCAGCTTGGAACTAGCGGGAGGGTTAGAGACCCAGTACTTC; CDR3 protein: CASSLELAGGLETQYF
D gene: TRBD2; J gene: TRBJ2-2; V gene: TRBV30; clone size: NA; CDR3 DNA: TGTGCCTGGAGTGTAGCTAGCGGGGGGTTCTTCACCGGGGAGCTGTTTTTT; CDR3 protein: CAWSVASGGFFTGELFF
D gene: NA; J gene: TRBJ1-4; V gene: TRBV30; clone size: NA; CDR3 DNA: TGTGCCTGGAGTATTCACGGTAATGAAAAACTGTTTTTT; CDR3 protein: CAWSIHGNEKLFF
D gene: NA; J gene: TRBJ2-2; V gene: TRBV19; clone size: few; CDR3 DNA: TGTGCCAGTAGTATATCTCGGGCCGGGGAGCTGTTTTTT; CDR3 protein: CASSISRAGELFF
D gene: NA; J gene: TRBJ1-1; V gene: TRBV20-1; clone size: NA; CDR3 DNA: TGCAGTGTACCGGGGGACACTGAAGCTTTCTTT; CDR3 protein: CSVPGDTEAFF
D gene: TRBD1; J gene: TRBJ2-7; V gene: TRBV6-1; clone size: NA; CDR3 DNA: TGTGCCAGCAGTGAGGGACAGGCGGCCTCCTACGAGCAGTACTTC; CDR3 protein: CASSEGQAASYEQYF
D gene: NA; J gene: TRBJ2-1; V gene: TRBV4-1; clone size: NA; CDR3 DNA: TGCGCCAGCAGCCAAGATCGTGCGGGACAGTTTCACAATGAGCAGTTCTTC; CDR3 protein: CASSQDRAGQFHNEQFF
D gene: TRBD1; J gene: TRBJ1-4; V gene: TRBV28; clone size: NA; CDR3 DNA: TGTGCCAGCAGTTCCCCGGGACAGAGCCTTTTT; CDR3 protein: CASSSPGQSLF
D gene: TRBD1; J gene: TRBJ1-1; V gene: TRBV5-4; clone size: NA; CDR3 DNA: TGTGCCAGCAGCCGGGACAGGAACACTGAAGCTTTCTTT; CDR3 protein: CASSRDRNTEAFF
D gene: NA; J gene: TRBJ1-6; V gene: TRBV21-1; clone size: NA; CDR3 DNA: TGTGCCAGCAAAAAATGGAAGCACAGGGTGGGTTCACCCCTCCACTTT; CDR3 protein: CASKKWKHRVGSPLHF